The clone carrying this T cell receptor beta chain showed up many times. Its antigen is not identified. Trimming took off 5 bases at V and 5 bases at J, with 25 bases between the two ends. Germline assignment: CDR1 SGHVS and CDR2 FQNEAQ. The CDR3 has 17 residues. Using RNA transcripts, the TCR beta CDR3 regions were amplified. HTBI primers served in a first-round RT-PCR, which a second-round multiplex PCR followed. Each CDR3 protein is one row after TCRdb ran MiXCR on the multiplex PCR reads. The table has over a million distinct CDR3 sequences, roughly two fifths seen once. The sample originates from a study of Graves' ophthalmopathy and Graves' hyperthyroidism. Across the study: No progression to ophthalmopathy over 18 months defined stable hyperthyroidism.

None of the included patients had other autoimmune diseases, uncontrolled infections, pregnancy or lactation, as these led to exclusion. Findings and caveats of the study: The model's prediction of ophthalmopathy progression had around 70% sensitivity and around 77% specificity.

The chain links TRBV7-8 to TRBJ2-7, with D possibly matching TRBD1 (6 bases). Sequenced input: peripheral blood or thyroid tissue (not recorded which). The TCR comes from an adult man with Graves' hyperthyroidism. The CDR3 DNA reads TGTGCCAGCAGCATTCGCCCCGGACAGTCAATTCCGGACGAGCAGTACTTC. Translation gives CASSIRPGQSIPDEQYF.